This T cell receptor beta chain was retrieved from a study of blood T cell repertoires in COVID-19. At the level of the study: Both acute and convalescent COVID-19 samples were obtained from the United States, Italy and Spain. PBMCs, B-cell-depleted T cells, or T cells provided the cDNA or gDNA that made up the material.

The authors' processing: Reference gene primer amplification in the assay estimated nucleated cell counts. Measured with immunoSEQ multiplex PCR; TCRdb has only the in-frame clones, and not every one. That table furnishes V, J and clone size, whereas the DNA furnished D and trimming. The profile covers about 170,000 clones, with around two thirds appearing a single time and 3% taken by the ten largest. This TCR came from a woman at least 80 years old with acute or convalescent COVID-19. Input material: peripheral blood.

As DNA, the CDR3 is TGTGCCATCGGGACAGGGCCCGAGAGCAATCAGCCCCAGCATTTT. Its protein product is CAIGTGPESNQPQHF. The chain links TRBV10-3 to TRBJ1-5; 9 bases agree with TRBD1. V dropped 8 bases and J dropped 1; count of bases not matched to a gene: 6. CDR1 is ENHRY, CDR2 SYGVKD, per germline. CDR3 length: 15 amino acids.